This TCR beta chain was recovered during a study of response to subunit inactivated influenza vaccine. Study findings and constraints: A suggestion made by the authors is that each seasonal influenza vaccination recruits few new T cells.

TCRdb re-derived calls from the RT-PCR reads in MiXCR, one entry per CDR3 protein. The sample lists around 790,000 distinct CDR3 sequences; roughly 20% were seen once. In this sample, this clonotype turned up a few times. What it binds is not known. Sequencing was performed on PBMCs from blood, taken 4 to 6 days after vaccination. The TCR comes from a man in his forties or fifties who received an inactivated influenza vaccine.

CDR3: CASSYPQLDLLAGGQETQYF. CDR3 bases: TGTGCCAGCAGCTACCCACAACTAGACCTACTAGCGGGGGGGCAAGAGACCCAGTACTTC. The rearrangement joins TRBV11-2 to TRBJ2-5; the match to TRBD2 covers 13 bases. J was trimmed by 2 bases and V by 4 bases; bases with no gene match: 16. Germline assignment: CDR1 SGHAT and CDR2 FQNNGV. The CDR3 is made up of 20 amino acids.